Only a few counts were recorded for the clone carrying this T cell receptor (beta chain). CDR3 length: 14 amino acids. With 3 bases removed from V and 1 base from J, the gap between germline ends came to 7 bases. Time point given: newly diagnosed GD, antithyroid drugs for less than 3 months. PBMCs were the source of the RNA used for TCR sequencing. Peripheral blood, roughly 9.2 milliliters per patient, was collected in EDTA tubes. The source of the sample is a study of regulatory T cells in long-lasting Graves disease. Study overall: Graves' patients who were just diagnosed had used antithyroid drugs for under 3 months.

The TCR beta library used iRepertoire HTBI primers with Arm-PCR amplification of CDR3. MiXCR, applied by TCRdb to the multiplex PCR reads, yields one record per CDR3 protein. Of 450,000 to 500,000 distinct CDR3 sequences detected, 15% to 20% appear once; the ten largest clones hold approximately 12%. The same data also went into a second study, on T cells in Graves' hyperthyroidism and ophthalmopathy. That paper notes: No progression to ophthalmopathy during 18 months of follow-up defined stable disease. Orbital computed tomography, thyroid ultrasound, serum thyroxine and TRAb, and clinical symptoms together informed the diagnoses.

The specimen comprised peripheral blood mononuclear cells (PBMCs), sampled at new diagnosis, from a patient treated with antithyroid drugs. V gene TRBV12-3 or TRBV12-4 combines with J gene TRBJ2-4; the D gene is possibly TRBD1 (6 bases). This sequence originates from a man aged 40-50 years with Graves disease. CDR3 region: CASSFQGAKNIQYF. Written as DNA, the CDR3 is TGTGCCAGCAGTTTCCAGGGGGCCAAAAACATTCAGTACTTC.